This T cell receptor (beta chain) derives from a study of blood T cell repertoires in COVID-19. Study-level background: The analysed material was cDNA or gDNA that came from T cells, B-cell-depleted T cells, or PBMCs.

Trimming at V came to 4 bases and at J to 4 bases, leaving 2 bases not matched to a gene. Germline V lookup: CDR1 LGHDT, CDR2 YNNKEL (reference sequence). The CDR3 is 13 amino acids. As processed by the authors: The assay estimated nucleated cells by amplifying reference gene primers. Using immunoSEQ multiplex PCR, the repertoire was profiled, and TCRdb retains in-frame clones only, with some absent. V, J and clone size were drawn from that table, and D and trimming were deduced from the DNA. This table has 200,000 to 250,000 clones, under 90% appearing once. This chain connects TRBV3-1 (or the pseudogene TRBV3-2) to TRBJ2-7; 9 bases are a match to TRBD1. Sequenced material: PBMCs or T cells enriched from blood (not recorded which). The TCR originated in an older woman who had recovered from COVID-19. The CDR3 region has the DNA TGTGCCAGCAGCCGCGGGACAGGGTACGAGCAGTACTTC. Translation gives CASSRGTGYEQYF.